These 25 T cell receptor beta chains were all obtained from the same sample, sequenced in a study of T cell responses to AZD1222 COVID-19 vaccine. The protocol was immunoSEQ multiplex PCR, while the TCRdb copy is restricted to in-frame clones and leaves out a portion. The sample holds about 130,000 clones, 88% seen once. This specimen consisted of peripheral blood, obtained on day 0 of AZD1222 vaccination. The receptors originated from an adult in good health.

The chain couples TRBV9 to TRBJ2-3; D not certain. V was pared by 4 bases and J by 3 bases, with 3 bases between. CDR1 and CDR2 (germline): SGDLS, YYNGEE. The CDR3 loop spans 11 amino acids. The CDR3 protein is CASSNTDTQYF. The CDR3 nucleotides are TGTGCCAGCAGCAATACAGATACGCAGTATTTT.

The V call is TRBV5-1, the J call TRBJ1-1, with D perhaps TRBD1 (6 bases). The CDR3 has 13 amino acids. The V and J ends lost 6 bases and 4 bases respectively, with 13 bases between them. Germline CDR1 reads SGHRS; CDR2 reads YFSETQ. The CDR3 nucleotides are TGCGCCAGCATTGGGGGGCAGGGCACTGAAGCTTTCTTT. This codes for CASIGGQGTEAFF.

The chain couples TRBV19 to TRBJ1-2; D is undetermined. The CDR3 has 14 amino acids. V was shortened by 7 bases and J by 2 bases, with 14 bases between the two germline ends. CDR1 is LNHDA and CDR2 is SQIVND in the germline V gene (reference sequence). The CDR3 spells CASTGRVRNYGYTF. The CDR3 DNA follows: TGTGCCAGTACTGGGAGGGTTCGGAACTATGGCTACACCTTC.

This rearrangement joins TRBV28 to TRBJ1-5; D is perhaps TRBD1 (5 bases). Germline-derived CDR1 and CDR2 are MDHEN and SYDVKM. The length of the CDR3 is 14 residues. V shed 6 bases and J shed 5 bases, with 14 bases lying between them. The CDR3 DNA is TGTGCCAGCAGCTTGGGACGATATGATCAGCCCCAGCATTTT. Encoded protein: CASSLGRYDQPQHF. Full variable domain (remainder filled in from reference TRBV28 and TRBJ1-5): DVKVTQSSRYLVKRTGEKVFLECVQDMDHENMFWYRQDPGLGLRLIYFSYDVKMKEKGDIPEGYSVSREKKERFSLILESASTNQTSMYLCASSLGRYDQPQHFGDGTRLSIL.

This rearrangement joins TRBV6-1 to TRBJ2-5, with D unresolved. Germline loops: CDR1 MNHNS, CDR2 SASEGT. Trimming cost V 1 base and J 5 bases, with 20 bases left between them. The CDR3 is 17 amino acids. CDR3: CASSEEKSVGLRETQYF. The CDR3 DNA is TGTGCCAGCAGTGAAGAAAAGAGCGTAGGATTGAGGGAGACCCAGTACTTC.

CDR3 region: CASSHIGTLSYEQYF. As DNA, the CDR3 is TGTGCCAGCAGCCATATCGGGACACTGTCCTACGAGCAGTACTTC. The chain employs TRBV14 and TRBJ2-7, with TRBD1 as a possible D gene (6 bases). Germline V lookup: CDR1 SGHDN, CDR2 FVKESK. V shed 3 bases and J shed 1 base, with 13 bases lying between them. This CDR3 spans 15 amino acids.

This clone has more than one count but fewer than ten. V gene TRBV9 combines with J gene TRBJ1-1, with D perhaps TRBD1 (6 bases). With 4 bases removed from V and 1 base from J, the gap between germline ends came to 11 bases. Per the germline V gene, CDR1 is SGDLS and CDR2 is YYNGEE. CDR3 size: 14 residues. This chain's CDR3 is CASSLLTGNTEAFF. The CDR3 DNA sequence: TGTGCCAGCAGCTTGCTGACAGGGAACACTGAAGCTTTCTTT. The complete variable domain, with remaining parts taken from reference TRBV9 and TRBJ1-1, reads DSGVTQTPKHLITATGQRVTLRCSPRSGDLSVYWYQQSLDQGLQFLIQYYNGEERAKGNILERFSAQQFPDLHSELNLSSLELGDSALYFCASSLLTGNTEAFFGQGTRLTVV.

The chain joins TRBV6-6 to TRBJ2-7; maybe TRBD1 (6 bases). The CDR3 length is 14 residues. CDR1 and CDR2 (germline): MNHNY, SVGAGI (reference sequence). Between the trimmed V and J ends, which lost 0 bases and 6 bases, there was a span of 12 bases. Here the CDR3 DNA reads TGTGCCAGCAGTTACTCGGGCAGGGGTGCCGAGCAGTACTTC. Translation gives CASSYSGRGAEQYF.

The chain couples TRBV28 to TRBJ2-5, with 11 bases identical to TRBD2. The ends lost 6 bases at V and 5 bases at J; junction bases unmatched: 8. Germline V lookup: CDR1 MDHEN, CDR2 SYDVKM. This CDR3 has 15 amino acids. CDR3 protein: CASSPSGGSLETQYF. The CDR3 DNA reads TGTGCCAGCAGCCCTAGCGGGGGGTCCTTGGAGACCCAGTACTTC.

In this sample, this clone turned up a few times. This sequence joins TRBV6-5 and TRBJ2-7; D is undetermined. V lost 0 bases and J 0 bases, leaving 9 bases between the germline ends. The CDR3 consists of 15 residues. The germline CDR1 and CDR2 sequences are MNHEY and SVGAGI. CDR3 in DNA: TGTGCCAGCAGTTACTCGATACAGAGCTCCTACGAGCAGTACTTC. Translation gives CASSYSIQSSYEQYF.

The rearrangement links TRBV18 to TRBJ2-7; 9 positions match TRBD1. Unmatched junction bases numbered 9, after V lost 3 bases and J lost 3 bases. The CDR3 is 16 residues long. Germline CDR1 and CDR2: KGHSH and LQKENI. CDR3 nucleotides: TGTGCCAGCTCACCGGACAGGGGAGATTGGGGCTACGAGCAGTACTTC. It specifies CASSPDRGDWGYEQYF.

The CDR3 nucleotides read TGTGCCAGCAGCGGGAGAGGAAACACAGATACGCAGTATTTT. Translation gives CASSGRGNTDTQYF. The chain carries TRBV6-5 and TRBJ2-3, with TRBD2 as a possible D gene (6 bases). The length of the CDR3 is 14 residues. Germline-derived CDR1 and CDR2 are MNHEY and SVGAGI. Trimming left V 6 bases short and J 2 bases short, with 12 bases between.

CDR3 sequence (DNA): TGTGCCAGCAGCAAAGACCCAGGCTGGGCCTTC. Its protein is CASSKDPGWAF. This chain uses TRBV21-1 with TRBJ1-2; TRBD1 is the table's D call, not checked against the DNA. TRBV21-1 counts as a pseudogene. The CDR3 covers 11 residues.

This chain connects TRBV24-1 to TRBJ2-3; possible D gene TRBD2, 5 bases. The CDR3 is 14 amino acids. Germline CDR1 and CDR2: KGHDR and SFDVKD. Trimming took off 4 bases at V and 3 bases at J, with 10 bases between the two ends. The CDR3 loop reads CATSEHTRTDTQYF. CDR3 nucleotides: TGTGCCACCAGTGAACATACTAGGACAGATACGCAGTATTTT.

This clone was observed once. This chain links TRBV7-6 with TRBJ2-1; 9 bases match TRBD1. Germline assignment: CDR1 SGHVS and CDR2 FNYEAQ. Losses at the gene ends were 1 base for V and 4 bases for J; bases not matched to a gene: 2. The length of the CDR3 is 15 residues. CDR3 protein: CASSLVGQGYNEQFF. CDR3 DNA sequence: TGTGCCAGCAGCTTAGTGGGACAGGGATACAATGAGCAGTTCTTC. Together with reference TRBV7-6 and TRBJ2-1, the CDR3 gives the full variable domain: GAGVSQSPRYKVTKRGQDVALRCDPISGHVSLYWYRQALGQGPEFLTYFNYEAQQDKSGLPNDRFSAERPEGSISTLTIQRTEQRDSAMYRCASSLVGQGYNEQFFGPGTRLTVL.

This sequence joins TRBV7-9 and TRBJ1-5, with 9 bases matching TRBD1. The CDR3 runs 15 residues. Trimming at V came to 3 bases and at J to 4 bases, leaving 4 bases not matched to a gene. In germline, CDR1 is SEHNR, CDR2 FQNEAQ (reference sequence). The CDR3 nucleotides read TGTGCCAGCAGCTTCGGGACAGGGTCGAATCAGCCCCAGCATTTT. As protein: CASSFGTGSNQPQHF. Complete variable domain (other parts from reference TRBV7-9 and TRBJ1-5): DTGVSQNPRHKITKRGQNVTFRCDPISEHNRLYWYRQTLGQGPEFLTYFQNEAQLEKSRLLSDRFSAERPKGSFSTLEIQRTEQGDSAMYLCASSFGTGSNQPQHFGDGTRLSIL.

The chain has TRBV6-6 and TRBJ1-3; D is undetermined. CDR3 length: 15 amino acids. Germline CDR1 reads MNHNY; CDR2 reads SVGAGI (reference sequence). V lost 7 bases and J 2 bases, leaving 15 bases between the germline ends. The CDR3 protein is CASTLGRGPGNTIYF. Here the CDR3 DNA reads TGTGCCAGCACCCTGGGCCGTGGCCCTGGAAACACCATATATTTT.

This clone was observed once. The CDR3 loop is CASSLQGGQGETQYF. CDR3 sequence (DNA): TGTGCCAGCAGCCTCCAGGGGGGGCAGGGAGAGACCCAGTACTTC. The chain couples TRBV11-2 to TRBJ2-5; the D gene could be TRBD1 or TRBD2 (7 bases each). Per the germline V gene, CDR1 is SGHAT and CDR2 is FQNNGV. Trimming stripped 5 bases from V and 4 bases from J, with 17 bases between. The CDR3 spans 15 residues.

This clone was found a few times. The V call is TRBV20-1, the J call TRBJ1-5, with D perhaps matching TRBD1 (6 bases). Germline CDR1 DFQATT, CDR2 SNEGSKA (reference sequence). V was trimmed by 3 bases and J by 7 bases, leaving 16 bases between them. CDR3 length: 14 residues. The CDR3 protein is CSASYPGQGQPQHF. CDR3 DNA sequence: TGCAGTGCTAGTTACCCGGGACAAGGACAGCCCCAGCATTTT.

CDR3 nucleotide sequence: TGTGCCAGCAGTCCAACGACAGGGGCTGAAGCTTTCTTT. This sequence encodes CASSPTTGAEAFF. The chain combines TRBV11-3 with TRBJ1-1; 8 bases are shared with TRBD1. The CDR3 sequence is 13 residues long. J lost 6 bases, V lost 6 bases, and 6 bases had no gene match. In germline, CDR1 is SGHNT, CDR2 YENEEA. Filled out from reference TRBV11-3 and TRBJ1-1, the complete variable domain reads EAGVVQSPRYKIIEKKQPVAFWCNPISGHNTLYWYLQNLGQGPELLIRYENEEAVDDSQLPKDRFSAERLKGVDSTLKIQPAELGDSAVYLCASSPTTGAEAFFGQGTRLTVV.

The CDR3 spells CASSSGPGETQYF. The CDR3 nucleotides read TGTGCCAGCAGCTCTGGGCCGGGGGAGACCCAGTACTTC. This chain uses TRBV11-3 with TRBJ2-5; perhaps TRBD2 as D (5 bases). Germline assignment: CDR1 SGHNT and CDR2 YENEEA. This CDR3 has 13 amino acids. Trimming left V 4 bases short and J 5 bases short, with 11 bases between.

This chain uses TRBV7-9 with TRBJ1-5; D uncertain. Germline V gene sequence: CDR1 SEHNR, CDR2 FQNEAQ (reference sequence). The CDR3 runs 14 residues. The ends were cut back, 5 bases at V and 1 base at J, with 9 bases in the middle. CDR3 residues: CASSLDISNQPQHF. For the CDR3, the DNA is TGTGCCAGCAGCCTAGACATCAGCAATCAGCCCCAGCATTTT.

This clone has a handful of counts. The rearrangement links TRBV2 to TRBJ1-2, with TRBD1 matching over 7 bases. The ends lost 4 bases at V and 4 bases at J; junction bases unmatched: 6. CDR3 length: 14 amino acids. Germline CDR1 is SNHLY and CDR2 is FYNNEI. The CDR3, as DNA: TGTGCCAGCAGTGGCAGGGGGGAAGTCTATGGCTACACCTTC. It is translated as CASSGRGEVYGYTF.

This chain joins TRBV5-4 and TRBJ1-1; 8 bases map to TRBD1. CDR1 is SGHNT and CDR2 is YYREEE in the germline V gene (reference sequence). The V gene end was trimmed by 3 bases and the J gene end by 6 bases; junction bases not matched to a gene: 7. CDR3 length equals 14 residues. CDR3 in DNA: TGTGCCAGCAGCTCTTGGGACAGGAGAGCTGAAGCTTTCTTT. It yields the protein CASSSWDRRAEAFF.

The V call is TRBV25-1, the J call TRBJ1-4; D call uncertain. CDR1 and CDR2 from the germline V gene are MGHDK and SYGVNS. The CDR3 extends over 16 amino acids. V was pared by 3 bases and J by 3 bases, with 14 bases between. The CDR3 nucleotides read TGTGCCAGCAGTGAGGGAGTAGGAGGTGCTAATGAAAAACTGTTTTTT. Its protein product is CASSEGVGGANEKLFF.